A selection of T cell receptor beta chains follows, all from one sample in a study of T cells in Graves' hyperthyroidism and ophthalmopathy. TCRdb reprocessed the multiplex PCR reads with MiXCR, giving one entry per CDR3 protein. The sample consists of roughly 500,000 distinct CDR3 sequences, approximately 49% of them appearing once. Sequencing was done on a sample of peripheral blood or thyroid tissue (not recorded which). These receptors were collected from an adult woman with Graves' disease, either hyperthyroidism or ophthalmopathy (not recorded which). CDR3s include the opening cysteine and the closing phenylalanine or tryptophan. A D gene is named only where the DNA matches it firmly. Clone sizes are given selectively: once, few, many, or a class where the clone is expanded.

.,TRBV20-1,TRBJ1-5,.,CSAAGGQPQHF,TGCAGTGCCGCCGGGGGGCAGCCCCAGCATTTT
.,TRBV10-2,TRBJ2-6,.,CASSEDGMTF,TGCGCCAGCAGTGAGGACGGCATGACTTTC
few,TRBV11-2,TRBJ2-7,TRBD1,CASSLVSGTEIGEQYF,TGTGCCAGCAGCTTAGTCTCCGGGACAGAGATTGGCGAGCAGTACTTC
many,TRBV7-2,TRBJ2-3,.,CASSSVGTDTQYF,TGTGCCAGCAGCTCAGTGGGCACAGATACGCAGTATTTT
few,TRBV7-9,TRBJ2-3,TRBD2,CASSLAKIRTSGTDTQYF,TGTGCCAGCAGCCTCGCCAAGATTAGGACTAGCGGGACAGATACGCAGTATTTT
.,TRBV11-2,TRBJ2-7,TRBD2,CASSLAGVLRNEQYF,TGTGCCAGCAGCCTAGCGGGAGTTTTGAGAAACGAGCAGTACTTC
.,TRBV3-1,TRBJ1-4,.,CASSQQGTTNEKLFF,TGTGCCAGCAGCCAACAGGGGACAACTAATGAAAAACTGTTTTTT
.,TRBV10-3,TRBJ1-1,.,CATVGGHSNTEAFF,TGTGCCACCGTAGGGGGACACTCGAACACTGAAGCTTTCTTT
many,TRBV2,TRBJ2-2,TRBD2,CASSMGLAGDTGELFF,TGTGCCAGCAGTATGGGACTAGCGGGAGACACCGGGGAGCTGTTTTTT
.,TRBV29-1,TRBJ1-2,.,CSVEDLQRGYGYTF,TGCAGCGTTGAAGATCTCCAGAGGGGATATGGCTACACCTTC
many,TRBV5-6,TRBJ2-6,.,CASSFMSSGANVLTF,TGTGCCAGCAGCTTTATGTCCTCTGGGGCCAACGTCCTGACTTTC
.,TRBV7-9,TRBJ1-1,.,CASRSGAGTEAFF,TGTGCCAGCAGATCAGGGGCGGGCACTGAAGCTTTCTTT
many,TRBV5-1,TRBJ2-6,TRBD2,CASSLGTSASSGANVLTF,TGCGCCAGCAGCTTGGGTACTAGCGCTAGCTCTGGGGCCAACGTCCTGACTTTC
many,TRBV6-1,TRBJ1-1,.,CAIATGPYMNTEAFF,TGTGCCATCGCTACAGGGCCCTACATGAACACTGAAGCTTTCTTT